Each of the 7 T cell receptor beta chains below was sequenced from the same sample in a study of post-analysis software for immune sequencing data. Unique-molecular-identifier-tagged TCR beta cDNA libraries were used. From the PCR reads, TCRdb called clonotypes with MiXCR, one entry per CDR3 protein. Of about 770,000 distinct CDR3 sequences listed, around 46% are singletons. The study's findings and limits: Higher frequency in patients than in controls was seen for about five TRBV segments, with TRBV5-6, TRBV5-1 and TRBV20-1 among them.

The antigens these receptors bind are not known. Sequencing was performed on blood. The receptors originated from a girl between 5 and 17 years old with multiple sclerosis.

This clonotype has a handful of counts. The chain couples TRBV6-2 or TRBV6-3 to TRBJ1-2, with a possible D match to TRBD1 (6 bases). The ends were cut back, 4 bases at V and 10 bases at J, with 10 bases in the middle. Germline CDR1 MNHEY, CDR2 SVGEGT. The CDR3 is 11 residues long. The CDR3 spells CASSSAGDYTF. CDR3 coding DNA: TGTGCCAGCAGTTCCGCAGGGGACTACACCTTC.

This clonotype was detected once. The CDR3 DNA reads TGTGCCAGCAGCTTAGCGCGGGCAGAGGGAGGCTACACCTTC. Translated: CASSLARAEGGYTF. The chain recombines TRBV7-9 with TRBJ1-2; no clear D. This CDR3 is built from 14 residues. The germline CDR1 and CDR2 sequences are SEHNR and FQNEAQ (reference sequence). The germline V and J ends were trimmed by 0 bases and 8 bases, with 13 bases remaining between them.

This chain uses TRBV28 with TRBJ2-2, with D unclear. V lost 3 bases and J 0 bases, leaving 11 bases between the germline ends. Germline loops: CDR1 MDHEN, CDR2 SYDVKM. The CDR3 covers 16 residues. The CDR3 region has the DNA TGTGCCAGCAGTTTTTACCGTGCGGCGAACACCGGGGAGCTGTTTTTT. Amino acid sequence: CASSFYRAANTGELFF.

The gene calls are TRBV20-1 and TRBJ2-1; TRBD1 or TRBD2 may be the D gene (5 bases each). CDR1 is DFQATT, CDR2 SNEGSKA, per germline (reference sequence). V lost 0 bases to trimming and J lost 0 bases, with 18 bases between them. CDR3 length: 18 amino acids. This chain's CDR3 is CSARDHLGGKSSYNEQFF. Here the CDR3 DNA reads TGCAGTGCTAGAGATCACCTTGGGGGAAAGAGCTCCTACAATGAGCAGTTCTTC.

The genes are TRBV7-3 and TRBJ2-1; 8 bases are a match to TRBD2. CDR3 length: 14 amino acids. J was trimmed by 7 bases and V by 5 bases; bases with no gene match: 7. CDR1 SGHTA and CDR2 FQGTGA come from the germline V gene. CDR3 nucleotides: TGTGCCAGCAGCCTTGCCGGGACTAGGAATGAGCAGTTCTTC. Its translation: CASSLAGTRNEQFF.

This clonotype turned up a few times. The rearrangement joins TRBV29-1 to TRBJ2-1, with 11 bases lining up with TRBD2. Per the germline V gene, CDR1 is SQVTM and CDR2 is ANQGSEA. This CDR3 has 15 residues. J lost 4 bases, V lost 4 bases, and 6 bases had no gene match. This CDR3 is CSVVAGLAVYNEQFF. Here the CDR3 DNA reads TGCAGCGTTGTGGCGGGACTAGCGGTATACAATGAGCAGTTCTTC.

V and J are TRBV30 and TRBJ2-1; D gene ambiguous. This CDR3 has 14 residues. Germline V gene lookup returns CDR1 GTSNPN and CDR2 SVGIG (reference sequence). Trimming removed 5 bases from V and 3 bases from J, with 14 bases in between. This CDR3 reads CAWAPWPLYNEQFF. DNA for the CDR3: TGTGCCTGGGCTCCCTGGCCCCTCTACAATGAGCAGTTCTTC.